Presented here are 22 T cell receptor beta chains from one specimen sequenced in a study of blood T cell repertoires in COVID-19 (dated by TCRdb to the early 2020s). The library relied on the immunoSEQ multiplex PCR assay. In TCRdb, the immuneACCESS table is reduced to in-frame sequences with V and J assigned. These tables do not hold every clone; where another copy was compared, an unresolved V gene accounts for under half, and the others remain unexplained. Across this sample there are about 45,000 clones, with 87% seen only once. The ten largest clones add up to more than 4% of the sample. Sequenced: peripheral blood. The receptor set was obtained from a human donor in a cohort sampled during active COVID-19.

This clone was counted once. The CDR3 here is CAILGQTNTEAFF. The CDR3 DNA is TGTGCCATCCTAGGACAGACCAACACTGAAGCTTTCTTT. The chain employs TRBV10-3 and TRBJ1-1, with D possibly matching TRBD1 (6 bases). Per germline, CDR1 ENHRY and CDR2 SYGVKD. CDR3 length equals 13 residues. V dropped 8 bases and J dropped 2 bases, with 12 bases sitting between them.

V usage is TRBV5-4 and J usage is TRBJ2-7, with 7 bases identical to TRBD1. V was pared by 4 bases and J by 5 bases, with 6 bases of the junction left unmatched. CDR3 length: 13 amino acids. Per germline, CDR1 SGHNT and CDR2 YYREEE (reference sequence). CDR3 loop: CASSPQTGDEQYF. The CDR3 nucleotides are TGTGCCAGCAGCCCCCAAACAGGGGACGAGCAGTACTTC.

CDR3 loop: CASSLQAGAQETQYF. The CDR3 region has the DNA TGTGCCAGCAGCCTCCAAGCGGGGGCCCAAGAGACCCAGTACTTC. The J gene is TRBJ2-5, the V gene TRBV11-1; 8 bases are a match to TRBD2. Trimming removed 5 bases from V and 1 base from J; junction bases left unmatched: 6. Germline CDR1 is SGHAT and CDR2 is FQDESV (reference sequence). The CDR3 has 15 residues.

The genes are TRBV2 and TRBJ2-5, with a weak D call TRBD2 (7 bases). The CDR3 spans 15 residues. Trimming cost V 8 bases and J 2 bases, with 18 bases left between them. The germline V gene has CDR1 SNHLY and CDR2 FYNNEI. In nucleotides, the CDR3 is TGTGCCAGCGGGGGGCGCAAGCGGGGTCAAGAGACCCAGTACTTC. Its translation: CASGGRKRGQETQYF.

The chain uses TRBV28 and TRBJ2-3, with 8 bases identical to TRBD2. Germline CDR1 MDHEN, CDR2 SYDVKM. The CDR3 spans 17 residues. V dropped 1 base and J dropped 0; count of bases not matched to a gene: 6. CDR3 in DNA: TGTGCCAGCAGTTTATATGCTAGCGGGTCAAGCACAGATACGCAGTATTTT. This codes for CASSLYASGSSTDTQYF.

The chain couples TRBV7-2 to TRBJ2-2; 12 bases are shared with TRBD2. The CDR3 length is 17 residues. Germline CDR1 is SGHTA and CDR2 is FQGNSA. After removal of 6 bases from V and 0 bases from J, the junction contained 5 bases not matched to a gene. This CDR3 reads CASSRTSGGTNTGELFF. In DNA form, the CDR3 reads TGTGCCAGCAGTCGAACTAGCGGGGGGACGAACACCGGGGAGCTGTTTTTT.

The chain joins TRBV9 to TRBJ2-3; 12 positions match TRBD2. J gave up 0 bases and V 1 base, and 6 bases lay outside the gene matches. This CDR3 has 18 residues. Germline CDR1 is SGDLS and CDR2 is YYNGEE. CDR3 nucleotides: TGTGCCAGCAGCGTAAGGGGACTAGCGGGCACTAGCACAGATACGCAGTATTTT. Protein sequence: CASSVRGLAGTSTDTQYF.

V is TRBV28 and J is TRBJ1-6; a possible D gene is TRBD1 (5 bases). CDR3 length: 15 residues. From germline, CDR1 is MDHEN and CDR2 SYDVKM. V lost 6 bases, J lost 7 bases, and 16 bases lay in between. The CDR3 spells CASSSLWGDNSPLHF. The CDR3 DNA reads as TGTGCCAGCAGCTCCCTTTGGGGGGACAATTCACCCCTCCACTTT. The whole variable domain, remainder taken from reference TRBV28 and TRBJ1-6, is DVKVTQSSRYLVKRTGEKVFLECVQDMDHENMFWYRQDPGLGLRLIYFSYDVKMKEKGDIPEGYSVSREKKERFSLILESASTNQTSMYLCASSSLWGDNSPLHFGNGTRLTVT.

The CDR3 nucleotides are TGTGCCACCAGCCGACAGGCGAACACCGGGGAGCTGTTTTTT. Translating gives CATSRQANTGELFF. V is TRBV15 and J is TRBJ2-2, with D tentatively TRBD1 (6 bases). CDR3 length: 14 amino acids. Germline CDR1 LNHNV, CDR2 YYDKDF (reference sequence). Trimming removed 5 bases at V and 0 bases at J, with 7 bases between.

The V and J genes are TRBV5-6 and TRBJ2-3, with 7 bases identical to TRBD2. Germline CDR1 and CDR2: SGHDT and YYEEEE. V shed 4 bases and J 5 bases; nucleotides not matched to a gene: 16. The length of the CDR3 is 17 residues. In DNA form, the CDR3 reads TGTGCCAGCAGCCCCTCGGGGCTAGCGGCATATGTAGATACGCAGTATTTT. It is translated as CASSPSGLAAYVDTQYF.

This clone has only a few counts. This chain connects TRBV5-1 to TRBJ1-5; 10 nucleotides agree with TRBD1. This CDR3 has 16 amino acids. V shed 0 bases and J 7 bases; nucleotides not matched to a gene: 7. The germline V gene encodes CDR1 SGHRS and CDR2 YFSETQ. The CDR3 region is CASSLAGTGVGQPQHF. Here the CDR3 DNA reads TGCGCCAGCAGCTTGGCCGGGACAGGGGTGGGGCAGCCCCAGCATTTT.

J is TRBJ2-1 and V is TRBV28; possible D gene TRBD2, 7 bases. Germline CDR1 is MDHEN and CDR2 is SYDVKM. The CDR3 sequence is 18 residues long. Trimming took off 5 bases at V and 8 bases at J, with 28 bases between the two ends. For the CDR3, the DNA is TGTGCCAGCAGTCTGATTTGGCTAGCCGTAAGGGGGGGCGATGAGCAGTTCTTC. Translated: CASSLIWLAVRGGDEQFF. Using reference TRBV28 and TRBJ2-1 for the parts outside the CDR3, the full variable domain is DVKVTQSSRYLVKRTGEKVFLECVQDMDHENMFWYRQDPGLGLRLIYFSYDVKMKEKGDIPEGYSVSREKKERFSLILESASTNQTSMYLCASSLIWLAVRGGDEQFFGPGTRLTVL.

The count of this clone is one. The chain is built from TRBV5-1 and TRBJ2-1; TRBD2 matches 7 bases. The V segment lost 4 bases and the J segment 0 bases; nucleotides outside the gene matches: 10. There are 17 residues in the CDR3. The germline V gene encodes CDR1 SGHRS and CDR2 YFSETQ. CDR3 bases: TGCGCCAGCAGCCCGGAGCTAGCGGCAAGCTCCTACAATGAGCAGTTCTTC. Amino acids: CASSPELAASSYNEQFF.

This chain connects TRBV29-1 to TRBJ1-2; no definite D call. The V end was cut by 3 bases, the J end by 12 bases, with 5 bases between. The CDR3 is made up of 8 amino acids. Germline CDR1 is SQVTM and CDR2 is ANQGSEA. CDR3 bases: TGCAGCGTTGATAGAGACACCTTC. It is translated as CSVDRDTF.

Remarks on this clone: One junction end does not reproduce the germline sequence, and a read error may be involved. Other DNA sequences in this sample translate to the same CDR3. V and J are TRBV4-2 and TRBJ2-1, with a possible D match to TRBD1 (5 bases). This CDR3 is built from 14 residues. Germline loops: CDR1 LGHNA, CDR2 YNFKEQ. The CDR3 spells CASSQGAVPNEQFF. CDR3 DNA sequence: TGTGCTAGCAGCCAAGGGGCAGTCCCCAATGAGCAGTTCTTC.

The chain couples TRBV27 to TRBJ2-7, with 7 nucleotides matching TRBD2. CDR3 length: 14 amino acids. The V and J ends lost 6 bases and 0 bases, in that order; junction bases with no gene match: 5. Germline assignment: CDR1 MNHEY and CDR2 SMNVEV (reference sequence). CDR3 DNA: TGTGCCAGCAGCCACGTAGCGGGCTCCTACGAGCAGTACTTC. Its protein is CASSHVAGSYEQYF.

This chain links TRBV11-1 with TRBJ2-5, with a weak D call TRBD2 (5 bases). Germline-derived CDR1 and CDR2 are SGHAT and FQDESV (reference sequence). The CDR3 runs 14 residues. Trimming left V 3 bases short and J 5 bases short, with 13 bases between. The CDR3 is CASSFGIREETQYF. The CDR3 nucleotides are TGTGCCAGCAGCTTTGGGATTAGGGAGGAGACCCAGTACTTC.

The rearrangement uses TRBV15 and TRBJ2-7; D not resolved. In germline, CDR1 is LNHNV, CDR2 YYDKDF (reference sequence). V lost 5 bases and J 6 bases, leaving 17 bases between the germline ends. The CDR3 runs to 14 residues. CDR3 DNA sequence: TGTGCCACCAGCCCACATTCTGGCGGTGTCGAGCAGTACTTC. Protein product: CATSPHSGGVEQYF.

This chain uses TRBV29-1 with TRBJ2-3; 9 bases match TRBD2. CDR1 and CDR2 (germline): SQVTM, ANQGSEA. The CDR3 extends over 15 amino acids. Trimming cost V 6 bases and J 5 bases; bases outside gene matches: 12. The CDR3 bases are TGCAGCGTCCTGCTTGATAGCGGGAGAATAGATACGCAGTATTTT. Protein product: CSVLLDSGRIDTQYF.

The chain combines TRBV24-1 with TRBJ2-3; TRBD2 aligns across 11 bases. The CDR3 loop spans 15 amino acids. The V and J ends lost 7 bases and 1 base, in that order; junction bases with no gene match: 3. Germline V gene data show CDR1 as KGHDR and CDR2 as SFDVKD. The CDR3 sequence: CATSVLAGGTDTQYF. CDR3 coding DNA: TGTGCCACCAGCGTACTAGCGGGAGGCACAGATACGCAGTATTTT.

The chain joins TRBV20-1 to TRBJ2-5; D not resolved. The CDR3 runs to 12 residues. The ends were cut back, 3 bases at V and 2 bases at J, with 7 bases in the middle. Germline V CDR1 and CDR2: DFQATT, SNEGSKA (reference sequence). The CDR3 nucleotides are TGCAGTGCTAGTTTACATCAAGAGACCCAGTACTTC. Amino acid sequence: CSASLHQETQYF.

The V gene is TRBV28, the J gene TRBJ2-7; 9 bases line up with TRBD2. Losses at the gene ends were 6 bases for V and 2 bases for J; bases not matched to a gene: 8. The germline CDR1 and CDR2 sequences are MDHEN and SYDVKM. The CDR3 contains 15 residues. CDR3 region: CASRVGTSLPYEQYF. Written as DNA, the CDR3 is TGTGCCAGCAGGGTGGGGACTAGCTTACCCTACGAGCAGTACTTC.